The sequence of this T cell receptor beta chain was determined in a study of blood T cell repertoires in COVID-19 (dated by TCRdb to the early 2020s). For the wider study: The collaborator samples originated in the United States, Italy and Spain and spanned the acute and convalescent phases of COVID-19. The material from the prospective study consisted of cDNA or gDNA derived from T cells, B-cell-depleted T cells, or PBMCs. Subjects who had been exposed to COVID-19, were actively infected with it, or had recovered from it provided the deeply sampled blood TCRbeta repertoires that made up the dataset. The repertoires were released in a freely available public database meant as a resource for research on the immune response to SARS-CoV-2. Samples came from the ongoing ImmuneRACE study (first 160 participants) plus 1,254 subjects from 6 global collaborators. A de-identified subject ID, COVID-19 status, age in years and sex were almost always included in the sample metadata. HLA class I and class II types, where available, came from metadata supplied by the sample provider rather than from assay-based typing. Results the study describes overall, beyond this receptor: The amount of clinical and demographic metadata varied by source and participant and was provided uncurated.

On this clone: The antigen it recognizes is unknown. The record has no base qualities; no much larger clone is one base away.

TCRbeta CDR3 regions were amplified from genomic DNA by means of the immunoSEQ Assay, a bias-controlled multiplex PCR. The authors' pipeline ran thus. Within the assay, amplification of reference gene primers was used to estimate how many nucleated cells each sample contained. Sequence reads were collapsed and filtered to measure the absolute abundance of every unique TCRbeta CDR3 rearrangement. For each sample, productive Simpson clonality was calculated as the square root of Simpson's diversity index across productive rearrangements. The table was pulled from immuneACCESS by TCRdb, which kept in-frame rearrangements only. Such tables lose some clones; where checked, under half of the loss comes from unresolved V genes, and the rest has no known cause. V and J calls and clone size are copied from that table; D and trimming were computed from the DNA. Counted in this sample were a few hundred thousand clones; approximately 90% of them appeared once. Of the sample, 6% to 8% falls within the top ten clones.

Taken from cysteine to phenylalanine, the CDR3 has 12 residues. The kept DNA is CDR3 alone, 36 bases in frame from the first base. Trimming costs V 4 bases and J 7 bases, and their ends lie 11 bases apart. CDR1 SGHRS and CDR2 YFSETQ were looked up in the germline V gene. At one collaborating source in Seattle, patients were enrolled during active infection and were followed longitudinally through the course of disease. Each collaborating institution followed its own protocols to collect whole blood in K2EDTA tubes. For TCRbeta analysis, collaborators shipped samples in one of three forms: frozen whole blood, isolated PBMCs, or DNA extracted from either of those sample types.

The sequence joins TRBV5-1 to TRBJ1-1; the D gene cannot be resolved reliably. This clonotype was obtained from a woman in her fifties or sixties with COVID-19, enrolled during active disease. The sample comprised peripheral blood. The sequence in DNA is TGCGCCAGCAGCCAGACAATTAATGAAGCTTTCTTT. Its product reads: CASSQTINEAFF. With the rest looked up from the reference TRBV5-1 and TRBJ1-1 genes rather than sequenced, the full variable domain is KAGVTQTPRYLIKTRGQQVTLSCSPISGHRSVSWYQQTPGQGLQFLFEYFSETQRNKGNFPGRFSGRQFSNSRSEMNVSTLELGDSALYLCASSQTINEAFFGQGTRLTVV.